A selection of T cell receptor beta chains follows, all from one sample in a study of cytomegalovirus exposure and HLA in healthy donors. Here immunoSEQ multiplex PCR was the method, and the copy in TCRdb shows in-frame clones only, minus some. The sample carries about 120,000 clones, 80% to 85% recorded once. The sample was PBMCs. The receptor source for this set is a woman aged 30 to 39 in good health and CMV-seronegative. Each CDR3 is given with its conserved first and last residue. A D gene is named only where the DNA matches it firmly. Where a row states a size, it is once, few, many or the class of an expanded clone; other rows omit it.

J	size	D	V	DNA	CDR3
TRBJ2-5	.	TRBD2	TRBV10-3	TGTGCCATCGGTCGGGAGGTACAAGAGACCCAGTACTTC	CAIGREVQETQYF
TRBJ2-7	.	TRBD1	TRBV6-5	TGTGCCACGACTCCCGGGACAGCAGCCTACGAGCAGTACTTC	CATTPGTAAYEQYF
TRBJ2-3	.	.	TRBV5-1	TGCGCCAGCATAGAGGCAGGGGGCACAGATACGCAGTATTTT	CASIEAGGTDTQYF
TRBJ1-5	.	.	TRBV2	TGTGCCAGCGGTTTGGCAGGCAATCAGCCCCAGCATTTT	CASGLAGNQPQHF
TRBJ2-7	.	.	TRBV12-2	TGTGCAAGTCCCAACTGGCTAGGTGAGCAGTACTTC	CASPNWLGEQYF
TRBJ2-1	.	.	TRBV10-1	TGCGCCAGCCAAATGGACAGTCGAGTCTCCTACAATGAGCAGTTCTTC	CASQMDSRVSYNEQFF
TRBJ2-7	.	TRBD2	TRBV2	TGTGCCAGCAGCGGTACTAGCGGGAGAGCCTACGAGCAGTACTTC	CASSGTSGRAYEQYF
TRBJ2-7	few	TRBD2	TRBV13	TGTGCCAGCAGCGCACCTTCCAGCGGGAAGATCTACGAGCAGTACTTC	CASSAPSSGKIYEQYF
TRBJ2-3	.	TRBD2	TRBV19	TGTGCCACCACACCCGTAGGGGGACTAGCGGGATCCCCAGATACGCAGTATTTT	CATTPVGGLAGSPDTQYF
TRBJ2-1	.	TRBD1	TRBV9	TGTGCCGGAAGACAGGGGGCTGGCGACAATGAGCAGTTCTTC	CAGRQGAGDNEQFF
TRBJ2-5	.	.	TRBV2	TGTGCCAGCAGTATACTAGGAGGGGCGGAGACCCAGTACTTC	CASSILGGAETQYF
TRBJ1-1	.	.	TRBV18	TGTGCCAGCTCACTTCAGGGGTTGAACACTGAAGCTTCCTTT	CASSLQGLNTEASF
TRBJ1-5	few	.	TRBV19	TGTGCCAGTAGTATAGAAACCGGCACAGGGCAGCCCCAGCATTTT	CASSIETGTGQPQHF
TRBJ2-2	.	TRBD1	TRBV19	TGTGCCAGTAGTACAAGGACAGGGCCAAACACCGGGGAGCTGTTTTTT	CASSTRTGPNTGELFF
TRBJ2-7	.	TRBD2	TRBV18	TGTGCCAGCTCGGAGAAGGGGGCAGGGCCTGGACTAGCGGGAGCTTACGAGCAGTACTTC	CASSEKGAGPGLAGAYEQYF
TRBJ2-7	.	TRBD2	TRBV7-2	TGTGCCAGCAGACCCGGACTAGCTATTCATGAGCAGTACTTC	CASRPGLAIHEQYF
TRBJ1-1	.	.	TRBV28	TGTGCCAGCACCACCCCCGGAGGGGCCAGCGGCACTGAAGCTTTCTTT	CASTTPGGASGTEAFF
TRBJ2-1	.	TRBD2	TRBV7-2	TGTGCCAGCAGCTTAGAACTAGCGGGAAATAATGAGCAGTTCTTC	CASSLELAGNNEQFF
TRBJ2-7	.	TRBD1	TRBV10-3	TGTGCCAACCAAGACAGGGGAGCTGGAGAGCAGTACTTC	CANQDRGAGEQYF
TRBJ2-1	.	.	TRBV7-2	TGTGCCAGCAGCGCTAGTTCCACATACAATGAGCAGTTCTTC	CASSASSTYNEQFF
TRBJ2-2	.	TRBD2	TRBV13	TGTGCCAGCAGCCACGGGCGGACTAGCGAGAACACCGGGGAGCTGTTTTTT	CASSHGRTSENTGELFF
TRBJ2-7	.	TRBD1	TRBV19	TGTGCCAGTAGTCCCGGGACAGACTACGAGCAGTACTTC	CASSPGTDYEQYF
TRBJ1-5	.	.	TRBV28	TGTGCCAGCAGCGTGGCTGGGGGGGGGCAGGATCAGCCCCAGCATTTT	CASSVAGGGQDQPQHF
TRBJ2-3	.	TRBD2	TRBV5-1	TGCGCCAGCAGCCCCCGGGGAGCGGGAGGGGAAGATACGCAGTATTTT	CASSPRGAGGEDTQYF
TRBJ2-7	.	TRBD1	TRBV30	TGTGCCTGCACGGGACAGTACTACGAGCAGTACTTC	CACTGQYYEQYF
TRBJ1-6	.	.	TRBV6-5	TGTGCCAGCAGCCCCTACGGGTCACCCCTCCACTTT	CASSPYGSPLHF
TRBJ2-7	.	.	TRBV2	TGTGCCAGCACTAAGAGCTCCTACGAGCAGTACTTC	CASTKSSYEQYF
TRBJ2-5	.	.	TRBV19	TGTGCCAGTAGATCCGGCCGGACGGAGGTTGAGACCCAGTACTTC	CASRSGRTEVETQYF